This entry lists 32 T cell receptor beta chains sequenced from one sample in a study of cytomegalovirus exposure and HLA in healthy donors. 60 Vbeta and 13 Jbeta primers were used in PCR. Produced via immunoSEQ multiplex PCR; TCRdb's table is partial and in-frame only. The sample lists around 39,000 clones, roughly 80% occurring once. Sequenced: PBMCs. These receptors were obtained from a young man in good health and CMV-seronegative.

Regarding this clone: The germline gene is not matched at one end of the junction; a read error may be the cause. The chain employs TRBV5-1 and TRBJ2-5; D remains ambiguous. This CDR3 is 13 amino acids long. Germline CDR1 reads SGHRS; CDR2 reads YFSETQ. CDR3 DNA sequence: TGTGCCAGCAGCTCTCAACTTTGGGAGACCCAGTACTTC. It specifies CASSSQLWETQYF.

This rearrangement joins TRBV9 to TRBJ1-4; D may be TRBD1 (6 bases). Germline V lookup: CDR1 SGDLS, CDR2 YYNGEE. The CDR3 extends over 11 amino acids. Trimming left V 6 bases short and J 6 bases short, with 6 bases between. CDR3 loop: CASNRDEKLFF. The CDR3, as DNA: TGTGCCAGCAACAGGGATGAAAAACTGTTTTTT.

This clone appeared a few times. V is TRBV28 and J is TRBJ2-2; D perhaps matches TRBD1 (5 bases). The CDR3 is made up of 16 amino acids. Germline loops: CDR1 MDHEN, CDR2 SYDVKM. V lost 3 bases and J 1 base, leaving 12 bases between the germline ends. The CDR3 region is CASSFPTELNTGELFF. The CDR3, as DNA: TGTGCCAGCAGTTTCCCGACAGAACTGAACACCGGGGAGCTGTTTTTT. The full variable domain, in which reference TRBV28 and TRBJ2-2 provide the parts outside the CDR3, is DVKVTQSSRYLVKRTGEKVFLECVQDMDHENMFWYRQDPGLGLRLIYFSYDVKMKEKGDIPEGYSVSREKKERFSLILESASTNQTSMYLCASSFPTELNTGELFFGEGSRLTVL.

CDR3: CASSLQRESVSDTGELFF. The CDR3 DNA reads as TGTGCCAGCAGCCTCCAGCGGGAGTCAGTTTCGGACACCGGGGAGCTGTTTTTT. This rearrangement joins TRBV9 to TRBJ2-2; 8 nucleotides align to TRBD2. The CDR3 covers 18 residues. CDR1 and CDR2 from the germline V gene are SGDLS and YYNGEE. V shed 4 bases, J shed 3 bases, and the junction held 14 bases outside the gene matches.

V and J are TRBV28 and TRBJ1-2; D possibly corresponds to TRBD1 (5 bases). CDR3 size: 15 residues. CDR1 is MDHEN, CDR2 SYDVKM, per germline. V was shortened by 2 bases and J by 5 bases, with 15 bases between the two germline ends. Here the CDR3 reads CASSLQGRERYGYTF. The CDR3 nucleotides are TGTGCCAGCAGTTTACAGGGAAGGGAAAGGTATGGCTACACCTTC.

This clone came up once. The V and J genes are TRBV6-5 and TRBJ2-7; 7 positions match TRBD1. Unmatched junction bases numbered 11, after V lost 0 bases and J lost 6 bases. The CDR3 runs to 16 residues. CDR1 is MNHEY and CDR2 is SVGAGI in the germline V gene. As DNA, the CDR3 is TGTGCCAGCAGTTACTCAGGGGCAACAGGGGATGTCGAGCAGTACTTC. Protein: CASSYSGATGDVEQYF.

The chain recombines TRBV23-1 with TRBJ1-5; 9 nucleotides match TRBD1. TRBV23-1 is annotated as an ORF whose role is uncertain. The CDR3 length is 16 residues. After removal of 7 bases from V and 0 bases from J, the junction contained 7 bases not matched to a gene. The CDR3 here is CASTRQGVPSNQPQHF. The CDR3 DNA follows: TGCGCCAGCACCAGACAGGGGGTTCCTAGCAATCAGCCCCAGCATTTT.

The CDR3 spells CASSRQGPGGELFF. CDR3 sequence (DNA): TGTGCCAGTAGCCGACAGGGGCCGGGCGGGGAGCTGTTTTTT. The rearrangement joins TRBV19 to TRBJ2-2, with 8 bases lining up with TRBD1. Per germline, CDR1 LNHDA and CDR2 SQIVND (reference sequence). J lost 7 bases, V lost 6 bases, and 7 bases had no gene match. The CDR3 extends over 14 amino acids.

This clone was detected only a few times. The rearrangement links TRBV27 to TRBJ2-7; D gene uncertain. V lost 6 bases and J 1 base, leaving 10 bases between the germline ends. Germline V gives CDR1 MNHEY, CDR2 SMNVEV (reference sequence). The CDR3 totals 13 residues. The CDR3 here is CASRRYESYEQYF. In DNA, the CDR3 is TGTGCCAGCAGACGGTACGAATCCTACGAGCAGTACTTC.

This chain connects TRBV30 to TRBJ2-7; TRBD1 is a possible D gene (6 bases). This CDR3 is 15 amino acids long. In germline, CDR1 is GTSNPN, CDR2 SVGIG (reference sequence). Trimming removed 0 bases from V and 5 bases from J, with 17 bases in between. This CDR3 is CAWSVGQGLRDEQYF. CDR3 nucleotides: TGTGCCTGGAGTGTTGGGCAGGGGTTACGGGACGAGCAGTACTTC.

The rearrangement joins TRBV2 to TRBJ2-5; no definite D call. This CDR3 has 12 amino acids. Germline CDR1 SNHLY, CDR2 FYNNEI. Trimming removed 6 bases at V and 0 bases at J, with 5 bases between. CDR3 sequence: CASRENQETQYF. Here the CDR3 DNA reads TGTGCCAGCAGGGAGAACCAAGAGACCCAGTACTTC. The whole variable domain, remainder taken from reference TRBV2 and TRBJ2-5, is EPEVTQTPSHQVTQMGQEVILRCVPISNHLYFYWYRQILGQKVEFLVSFYNNEISEKSEIFDDQFSVERPDGSNFTLKIRSTKLEDSAMYFCASRENQETQYFGPGTRLLVL.

The chain links TRBV7-9 to TRBJ2-1, with a weak D call TRBD2 (6 bases). The length of the CDR3 is 16 residues. V lost 7 bases to trimming and J lost 3 bases, with 19 bases between them. From germline, CDR1 is SEHNR and CDR2 FQNEAQ (reference sequence). The CDR3 coding sequence is TGTGCCAGCACGATTAGCAGTGGGAGGCACTACAATGAGCAGTTCTTC. It encodes CASTISSGRHYNEQFF. The entire variable domain, with the rest obtained from reference TRBV7-9 and TRBJ2-1, is as follows: DTGVSQNPRHKITKRGQNVTFRCDPISEHNRLYWYRQTLGQGPEFLTYFQNEAQLEKSRLLSDRFSAERPKGSFSTLEIQRTEQGDSAMYLCASTISSGRHYNEQFFGPGTRLTVL.

This clone was seen a few times. Here the CDR3 reads CASSSPPAGSQHF. The CDR3 bases are TGTGCCAGCAGCTCCCCTCCCGCGGGGTCCCAGCATTTT. The V call is TRBV7-2, the J call TRBJ1-5; no clear D gene. The CDR3 length is 13 residues. From germline, CDR1 is SGHTA and CDR2 FQGNSA. Trimming took off 4 bases at V and 11 bases at J, with 15 bases between the two ends.

This clone was detected a few times. The chain has TRBV10-2 and TRBJ1-5; D is ambiguous. With 4 bases removed from V and 2 bases from J, the gap between germline ends came to 9 bases. CDR1 WSHSY and CDR2 SAAADI come from the germline V gene. This CDR3 is 14 amino acids long. The CDR3 DNA sequence: TGCGCCAGCAGTGTTTTGGGAGGCAATCAGCCCCAGCATTTT. Translating gives CASSVLGGNQPQHF.

The CDR3 spells CASSQETGFQPQHF. CDR3 nucleotides: TGTGCCAGCTCACAAGAGACAGGGTTTCAGCCCCAGCATTTT. The chain has TRBV18 and TRBJ1-5; TRBD1 aligns across 7 bases. The CDR3 sequence is 14 residues long. The germline V gene encodes CDR1 KGHSH and CDR2 LQKENI. Losses at the gene ends were 4 bases for V and 6 bases for J; bases not matched to a gene: 6.

The CDR3, as DNA: TGCGCCAGCAGCCAAGAAGGGACTAGCGGGAGAGAGACCCAGTACTTC. It codes for CASSQEGTSGRETQYF. J is TRBJ2-5 and V is TRBV4-1, with TRBD2 matching over 14 bases. Germline CDR1 is MGHRA and CDR2 is YSYEKL. The V and J ends lost 0 bases and 4 bases, in that order; junction bases with no gene match: 1. The CDR3 runs to 16 residues.

A few counts support this clone. This chain uses TRBV18 with TRBJ2-5, with D hard to call. Matching the DNA end better, TRBJ2-7 makes the J call doubtful. Germline CDR1 reads KGHSH; CDR2 reads LQKENI. The CDR3 has 13 amino acids. CDR3 amino acids: CASSLSHSYEQYF. The CDR3 region has the DNA TGTGCCAGCTCACTATCTCACTCCTACGAGCAGTACTTC.

This clone was seen a handful of times. The chain recombines TRBV5-4 with TRBJ2-5; TRBD2 matches 8 bases. The J call is uncertain, as TRBJ2-7 better fits the DNA end. The germline V gene has CDR1 SGHNT and CDR2 YYREEE (reference sequence). This CDR3 region has 13 residues. For the CDR3, the DNA is TGTGCCAGCAGCCGGACTAGCAGCTACGAGCAGTACTTC. Protein sequence: CASSRTSSYEQYF.

The chain has TRBV15 and TRBJ2-1; no reliable D call. CDR3 length equals 15 residues. Germline lookup yields CDR1 LNHNV and CDR2 YYDKDF (reference sequence). The V end lost 0 bases, the J end lost 2 bases, and 8 bases lay between the germline ends. CDR3 sequence reads: CATSRDEETYNEQFF. In DNA form, the CDR3 reads TGTGCCACCAGCAGAGATGAGGAGACCTACAATGAGCAGTTCTTC.

CDR3 coding DNA: TGTGCCAGCCGCGGGACCGCGTTTTGGTACGAGCAGTACTTC. It codes for CASRGTAFWYEQYF. This sequence joins TRBV27 and TRBJ2-5, with a possible D match to TRBD2 (6 bases). TRBJ2-7 explains the end of the DNA better; the J call may be wrong. Germline CDR1 reads MNHEY; CDR2 reads SMNVEV (reference sequence). The CDR3 contains 14 residues.

The CDR3 spells CASSPRRGTSYNEQFF. DNA for the CDR3: TGTGCCAGCAGCCCGAGGAGAGGTACCTCCTACAATGAGCAGTTCTTC. The V call is TRBV14, the J call TRBJ2-1; no definite D call. V lost 4 bases and J lost 0, with 13 bases in between. The germline V gene has CDR1 SGHDN and CDR2 FVKESK. The CDR3 extends over 16 amino acids.

The chain recombines TRBV9 with TRBJ2-4; 7 nucleotides match TRBD1. Per germline, CDR1 SGDLS and CDR2 YYNGEE. Trimming removed 4 bases from V and 0 bases from J; junction bases left unmatched: 13. The CDR3 extends over 18 amino acids. CDR3 nucleotides: TGTGCCAGCAGCATCCAGGACAGGACGGATTTAGCCAAAAACATTCAGTACTTC. This codes for CASSIQDRTDLAKNIQYF.

V is TRBV27 and J is TRBJ1-6; D possibly corresponds to TRBD1 (6 bases). The ends were cut back, 4 bases at V and 8 bases at J, with 18 bases in the middle. The CDR3 is 16 amino acids. Looked up from germline, CDR1 is MNHEY and CDR2 is SMNVEV (reference sequence). CDR3 loop: CASSSWTDFAYSPLHF. CDR3 DNA sequence: TGTGCCAGCAGTTCCTGGACAGACTTTGCTTATTCACCCCTCCACTTT.

This clone was picked up a small number of times. V is TRBV7-8 and J is TRBJ2-2; 9 nucleotides match TRBD2. Germline values: CDR1 SGHVS, CDR2 FQNEAQ. With 5 bases clipped from V and 5 bases from J, the junction kept 12 bases outside the gene matches. The CDR3 runs to 17 residues. The CDR3 spells CASSLSGSGRGTGELFF. The CDR3 DNA is TGTGCCAGCAGCCTCAGCGGTAGCGGGAGAGGGACCGGGGAGCTGTTTTTT.

On this clone itself: It is unclear where the CDR3 begins or ends on the DNA, so no DNA is shown, and the CDR3 is as TCRdb lists it. The chain couples TRBV19 to TRBJ2-7; TRBD1, as called in the table, went unchecked against the DNA. Germline V gives CDR1 LNHDA, CDR2 SQIVND (reference sequence). The CDR3 length equals 15 residues, ends included. The CDR3 region is CASSISGQGSYEQYF.

V is TRBV7-2 and J is TRBJ1-1; D uncertain. This CDR3 contains 15 residues. V lost 5 bases, J lost 1 base, and 14 bases lay in between. Germline V lookup: CDR1 SGHTA, CDR2 FQGNSA. The CDR3: CASSVVGSANTEAFF. The CDR3 DNA sequence: TGTGCCAGCAGCGTAGTCGGGTCGGCGAACACTGAAGCTTTCTTT.

This clone was seen a handful of times. The chain links TRBV27 to TRBJ2-3, with 9 bases aligning to TRBD1. There are 15 residues in the CDR3. Germline V gene lookup returns CDR1 MNHEY and CDR2 SMNVEV (reference sequence). Trimming cost V 5 bases and J 6 bases; bases outside gene matches: 9. In DNA, the CDR3 is TGTGCCAGCAGTCCCCGCACAGGGGGCATTGATACGCAGTATTTT. Amino acids: CASSPRTGGIDTQYF.

This sequence joins TRBV28 and TRBJ1-4, with TRBD1 matching over 7 bases. Per germline, CDR1 MDHEN and CDR2 SYDVKM. The V and J ends lost 4 bases and 1 base, in that order; junction bases with no gene match: 6. The CDR3 covers 16 residues. CDR3 sequence: CASSSPHRGTNEKLFF. The CDR3 DNA reads TGTGCCAGCAGTTCCCCACACAGGGGAACTAATGAAAAACTGTTTTTT.

The chain links TRBV2 to TRBJ2-3; 7 positions agree with TRBD2. V was pared by 5 bases and J by 4 bases, with 6 bases of the junction left unmatched. The CDR3 extends over 14 amino acids. The germline CDR1 and CDR2 sequences are SNHLY and FYNNEI. CDR3 DNA sequence: TGTGCCAGCAGTCAACGACTAGCCTCAGATACGCAGTATTTT. Protein: CASSQRLASDTQYF.

This clone was found once. This chain uses TRBV29-1 with TRBJ2-1, with D perhaps matching TRBD1 (6 bases). The germline CDR1 and CDR2 sequences are SQVTM and ANQGSEA. Between the trimmed V and J ends, which lost 5 bases and 8 bases, there was a span of 19 bases. This CDR3 is built from 14 residues. CDR3 residues: CSVLTGIQAYEQFF. DNA of the CDR3: TGCAGCGTTCTAACAGGGATCCAGGCATATGAGCAGTTCTTC.

This clone was recorded a few times. This chain joins TRBV5-4 and TRBJ2-7; 8 bases align to TRBD2. The CDR3 has 14 residues. Germline CDR1 and CDR2: SGHNT and YYREEE (reference sequence). Trimming took 2 bases from V and 3 from J; bases not matched to a gene: 4. This CDR3 reads CASSLAGAHYEQYF. The CDR3 DNA reads TGTGCCAGCAGCTTAGCGGGAGCCCACTACGAGCAGTACTTC.

The genes are TRBV5-1 and TRBJ2-2; 8 bases line up with TRBD1. CDR1 is SGHRS, CDR2 YFSETQ, per germline. The trim removed 4 bases at V and 1 base at J, leaving 3 bases unmatched. CDR3 length equals 15 residues. In DNA, the CDR3 is TGCGCCAGCAGCACTGGACAGGGGAACACCGGGGAGCTGTTTTTT. This codes for CASSTGQGNTGELFF. Full variable domain (remainder filled in from reference TRBV5-1 and TRBJ2-2): KAGVTQTPRYLIKTRGQQVTLSCSPISGHRSVSWYQQTPGQGLQFLFEYFSETQRNKGNFPGRFSGRQFSNSRSEMNVSTLELGDSALYLCASSTGQGNTGELFFGEGSRLTVL.